The 27 T cell receptor beta chains in this list originate from one sample, sequenced in a study of T-cell memory formation after mild COVID-19 (dated by TCRdb to about 2021). Receptors were amplified or captured by 5' RACE. Sequencing was performed on an Illumina NovaSeq 6000. TCRdb reworked the public reads: Q25 trimming with fastp, MiXCR clone assembly, productive beta chains retained. Here each entry gathers all rows of one CDR3 protein and keeps the most common genes and DNA. The sample includes roughly 500,000 distinct CDR3 sequences, with around 21% observed a single time. The ten largest make up roughly an eighth of the sample. The sequencing sample was made of PBMCs or a T cell subset sorted from them (not recorded which). The receptors come from an adult woman who had mild COVID-19 (a few samples of this study predate the infection). The sample titles of this study are shuffled in the database, so cell type and time point are left out; the donor was told from shared clones.

This clonotype turned up a few times. The CDR3 DNA follows: TGTGCCAGCAGCGACGGACTAGCGGGCCTCTACGAGCAGTACTTC. Protein product: CASSDGLAGLYEQYF. The chain is built from TRBV5-5 and TRBJ2-7; 11 nucleotides agree with TRBD2. The germline V gene encodes CDR1 SGHKS and CDR2 YYEKEE (reference sequence). Germline trimming cut 4 bases from V and 3 bases from J; bases unmatched to any gene: 6. The CDR3 loop spans 15 amino acids. The full variable domain, completed using reference TRBV5-5 and TRBJ2-7, is DAGVTQSPTHLIKTRGQQVTLRCSPISGHKSVSWYQQVLGQGPQFIFQYYEKEERGRGNFPDRFSARQFPNYSSELNVNALLLGDSALYLCASSDGLAGLYEQYFGPGTRLTVT.

This clonotype was observed a few times. The chain recombines TRBV5-5 with TRBJ2-7; maybe TRBD2 (5 bases). From germline, CDR1 is SGHKS and CDR2 YYEKEE (reference sequence). Trimming took off 0 bases at V and 9 bases at J, with 10 bases between the two ends. This CDR3 spans 12 amino acids. The CDR3, as DNA: TGTGCCAGCAGCTTGGGGTTCGGAGGGCAGTACTTC. Residues: CASSLGFGGQYF.

In its sample, this clonotype was seen a few times. The chain couples TRBV11-2 to TRBJ2-3; perhaps TRBD2 as D (6 bases). The V gene lost 2 bases and the J gene lost 3 bases, with 9 bases spanning the gap. CDR1 SGHAT and CDR2 FQNNGV come from the germline V gene. The CDR3 length is 14 residues. CDR3 nucleotides: TGTGCCAGCAGCTTATGGGGAGGAACAGATACGCAGTATTTT. It yields the protein CASSLWGGTDTQYF. Complete variable domain (other parts from reference TRBV11-2 and TRBJ2-3): EAGVAQSPRYKIIEKRQSVAFWCNPISGHATLYWYQQILGQGPKLLIQFQNNGVVDDSQLPKDRFSAERLKGVDSTLKIQPAKLEDSAVYLCASSLWGGTDTQYFGPGTRLTVL.

This clonotype was picked up a small number of times. The chain couples TRBV3-1 to TRBJ1-1, with 8 bases fitting TRBD1. The germline gives CDR1 LGHDT, CDR2 YNNKEL (reference sequence). The length of the CDR3 is 14 residues. V lost 4 bases to trimming and J lost 6 bases; unmatched junction nucleotides: 7. The CDR3 sequence is CASSRQTGAAEAFF. DNA for the CDR3: TGTGCCAGCAGCCGACAGACAGGGGCCGCTGAAGCTTTCTTT.

This clonotype came up a few times. The rearrangement uses TRBV5-1 and TRBJ2-1; maybe TRBD1 (6 bases). Germline-derived CDR1 and CDR2 are SGHRS and YFSETQ. Trimming left V 5 bases short and J 10 bases short, with 10 bases between. The CDR3 spans 11 residues. The CDR3 loop is CASRRTAEQFF. As DNA, the CDR3 is TGCGCCAGCAGGAGGACAGCCGAGCAGTTCTTC.

The sample holds a few counts of this clonotype. The chain joins TRBV6-2 or TRBV6-3 to TRBJ2-3; no firm D call. Trimming took off 1 base at V and 6 bases at J, with 8 bases between the two ends. The CDR3 is 13 residues long. CDR1 is MNHEY, CDR2 SVGEGT, per germline. CDR3 DNA: TGTGCCAGCAGTTACTGGGTTGCGGATACGCAGTATTTT. Protein: CASSYWVADTQYF.

The chain is built from TRBV15 and TRBJ2-7; D may be TRBD2 (6 bases). Germline V gene lookup returns CDR1 LNHNV and CDR2 YYDKDF (reference sequence). The CDR3 sequence is 14 residues long. Trimming cost V 7 bases and J 0 bases, with 13 bases left between them. The CDR3 DNA follows: TGTGCCACCAAGGCGGGGAGTAGCTCCTACGAGCAGTACTTC. This sequence encodes CATKAGSSSYEQYF.

This clonotype has a handful of counts. The J gene is TRBJ2-1, the V gene TRBV7-9, with D uncertain. CDR3 size: 15 residues. V shed 1 base and J shed 2 bases, with 9 bases lying between them. Germline-derived CDR1 and CDR2 are SEHNR and FQNEAQ (reference sequence). The chain's CDR3 is CASSLVTGTYNEQFF. CDR3 DNA: TGTGCCAGCAGCTTAGTTACGGGTACCTACAATGAGCAGTTCTTC.

The chain couples TRBV18 to TRBJ2-5; tentative D call: TRBD1 (5 bases). CDR3 length: 14 residues. Per germline, CDR1 KGHSH and CDR2 LQKENI. Deletions cut 1 base from V and 5 bases from J, with 11 bases between. The CDR3 protein is CASSPLQGGETQYF. CDR3 DNA sequence: TGTGCCAGCTCACCACTTCAGGGTGGGGAGACCCAGTACTTC.

V is TRBV24-1 and J is TRBJ2-5, with 11 bases identical to TRBD1. Trimming cost V 8 bases and J 4 bases; bases outside gene matches: 5. The CDR3 contains 14 residues. Germline assignment: CDR1 KGHDR and CDR2 SFDVKD. The CDR3 nucleotides read TGTGCCACCATGGGGACAGGGGGAGGAGAGACCCAGTACTTC. Translation gives CATMGTGGGETQYF.

The chain combines TRBV6-5 with TRBJ1-1; possibly TRBD1 for D (6 bases). Trimming took off 0 bases at V and 5 bases at J, with 13 bases between the two ends. Germline V gene data show CDR1 as MNHEY and CDR2 as SVGAGI. CDR3 length: 15 residues. The CDR3 DNA is TGTGCCAGCAGTTACTCGGGGGGGCGCGGGACTGAAGCTTTCTTT. It encodes CASSYSGGRGTEAFF.

This clonotype occurred a few times. V and J are TRBV19 and TRBJ2-1, with 8 nucleotides matching TRBD1. Trimming at V came to 3 bases and at J to 8 bases, leaving 6 bases not matched to a gene. The CDR3 spans 14 residues. Germline assignment: CDR1 LNHDA and CDR2 SQIVND (reference sequence). Here the CDR3 reads CASSIGQGRDEQFF. CDR3 DNA sequence: TGTGCCAGTAGTATCGGACAGGGACGTGATGAGCAGTTCTTC.

In this sample, this clonotype turned up a few times. This chain uses TRBV24-1 with TRBJ2-1; 8 nucleotides agree with TRBD2. Germline V gene lookup returns CDR1 KGHDR and CDR2 SFDVKD. After removal of 7 bases from V and 8 bases from J, the junction contained 6 bases not matched to a gene. This CDR3 spans 13 amino acids. The DNA of the CDR3 is TGTGCCACCAGAGCGGGAGTCGCCGATGAGCAGTTCTTC. This codes for CATRAGVADEQFF.

This sequence joins TRBV24-1 and TRBJ2-3; 10 nucleotides agree with TRBD1. The germline V gene has CDR1 KGHDR and CDR2 SFDVKD. After removal of 7 bases from V and 3 bases from J, the junction contained 3 bases not matched to a gene. The CDR3 loop spans 14 amino acids. The CDR3 spells CATRTGGGTDTQYF. The CDR3 DNA is TGTGCCACCAGGACAGGGGGCGGGACAGATACGCAGTATTTT.

This chain connects TRBV7-8 to TRBJ1-2; D is undetermined. The CDR3 spans 17 residues. V was clipped by 1 base and J by 2 bases, with 17 bases between them. Germline CDR1 SGHVS, CDR2 FQNEAQ. This CDR3 reads CASSLGALDGENYGYTF. CDR3 sequence (DNA): TGTGCCAGCAGCTTAGGTGCCCTGGACGGGGAGAACTATGGCTACACCTTC.

This clonotype appeared a few times. V gene TRBV7-9 combines with J gene TRBJ2-3; D not certain. Germline CDR1 SEHNR, CDR2 FQNEAQ (reference sequence). V dropped 5 bases and J dropped 1 base, with 13 bases sitting between them. The CDR3 has 15 amino acids. CDR3 DNA sequence: TGTGCCAGCAGCGTCCCCCTTGGGGGCACAGATACGCAGTATTTT. As protein: CASSVPLGGTDTQYF.

This chain joins TRBV20-1 and TRBJ2-3; TRBD2 matches 9 bases. The CDR3 is made up of 18 amino acids. Germline assignment: CDR1 DFQATT and CDR2 SNEGSKA (reference sequence). The trim removed 3 bases at V and 3 bases at J, leaving 16 bases unmatched. CDR3 in DNA: TGCAGTGCTAGTGGCCTAATGGCGGGAGGGGGCCAGACAGATACGCAGTATTTT. Translating it yields CSASGLMAGGGQTDTQYF.

This clonotype was seen more than once but under ten times. J is TRBJ2-7 and V is TRBV9; 7 nucleotides agree with TRBD1. Trimming took 0 bases from V and 3 from J; bases not matched to a gene: 18. Per the germline V gene, CDR1 is SGDLS and CDR2 is YYNGEE. The CDR3 contains 19 residues. The CDR3 DNA reads as TGTGCCAGCAGCGTAGCTCTCAGGGACAGAGAATCCCTACTCTACGAGCAGTACTTC. Its protein is CASSVALRDRESLLYEQYF.

The count of this clonotype is one. The chain has TRBV24-1 and TRBJ1-2, with D hard to call. V gave up 5 bases and J gave up 8 bases, with 14 bases separating them. Germline-derived CDR1 and CDR2 are KGHDR and SFDVKD. This CDR3 is built from 13 residues. The CDR3 coding sequence is TGTGCCACCAGTGCCACGGACTGGCTGGGCTACACCTTC. Translating it yields CATSATDWLGYTF.

This clonotype has a handful of counts. The J gene is TRBJ2-5, the V gene TRBV18, with D tentatively TRBD1 (6 bases). Deletions cut 3 bases from V and 0 bases from J, with 11 bases between. The CDR3 is made up of 15 amino acids. From germline, CDR1 is KGHSH and CDR2 LQKENI. CDR3 DNA sequence: TGTGCCAGCTCACCTACGCAGGGGTACCAAGAGACCCAGTACTTC. This codes for CASSPTQGYQETQYF.

The V call is TRBV7-8, the J call TRBJ1-1; D is ambiguous. The germline V gene encodes CDR1 SGHVS and CDR2 FQNEAQ. The CDR3 loop spans 15 amino acids. Trimming pared 3 bases from V and 5 bases from J, leaving 16 bases between. The CDR3 reads CASSFRAGGGTEAFF. The CDR3 nucleotides read TGTGCCAGCAGCTTTAGGGCAGGCGGAGGTACTGAAGCTTTCTTT.

The chain employs TRBV30 and TRBJ2-1; the D is unclear. The ends were cut back, 0 bases at V and 2 bases at J, with 8 bases in the middle. CDR3 length: 14 amino acids. CDR1 is GTSNPN and CDR2 is SVGIG in the germline V gene (reference sequence). CDR3 protein: CAWSVQNTYNEQFF. The CDR3 nucleotides read TGTGCCTGGAGTGTGCAAAACACCTACAATGAGCAGTTCTTC.

The gene calls are TRBV7-6 and TRBJ1-3; D is uncertain. Trimming left V 2 bases short and J 0 bases short, with 8 bases between. The CDR3 covers 15 residues. Germline lookup yields CDR1 SGHVS and CDR2 FNYEAQ. The CDR3 loop is CASSLTASSGNTIYF. CDR3 nucleotide sequence: TGTGCCAGCAGCTTAACCGCTAGCTCTGGAAACACCATATATTTT.

This clonotype was seen at least ten times. The junction shows a germline mismatch at one end, possibly a read error. The V and J genes are TRBV7-9 and TRBJ2-5; D might be TRBD2 (5 bases). CDR3 length: 13 amino acids. Germline V lookup: CDR1 SEHNR, CDR2 FQNEAQ (reference sequence). The CDR3 here is CASSLSGGETQYF. CDR3 bases: TGCGCCAGCAGCTTGTCCGGAGGAGAGACCCAGTACTTC.

The rearrangement joins TRBV6-5 to TRBJ2-5; maybe TRBD1 (6 bases). The V end lost 0 bases, the J end lost 5 bases, and 22 bases lay between the germline ends. Germline CDR1 reads MNHEY; CDR2 reads SVGAGI. This CDR3 comprises 18 residues. The CDR3 sequence: CASSYSYSGEPLSETQYF. CDR3 DNA: TGTGCCAGCAGTTACTCCTACTCAGGGGAGCCCCTAAGCGAGACCCAGTACTTC.

This clonotype was recorded a few times. The chain is built from TRBV29-1 and TRBJ2-7; 7 nucleotides align to TRBD1. The V and J ends lost 3 bases and 3 bases, in that order; junction bases with no gene match: 5. There are 13 residues in the CDR3. In germline, CDR1 is SQVTM, CDR2 ANQGSEA. The CDR3 region has the DNA TGCAGCGTTGAGAGACAGGGCGACTACGAGCAGTACTTC. This sequence encodes CSVERQGDYEQYF.

This clonotype was detected only a few times. The chain couples TRBV27 to TRBJ2-5; 11 bases map to TRBD2. Germline lookup yields CDR1 MNHEY and CDR2 SMNVEV (reference sequence). With 0 bases clipped from V and 2 bases from J, the junction kept 5 bases outside the gene matches. This CDR3 comprises 17 residues. CDR3 residues: CASSLSIRLAGQETQYF. For the CDR3, the DNA is TGTGCCAGCAGTTTATCCATCAGACTAGCGGGACAAGAGACCCAGTACTTC.